This passage covers 18 T cell receptor beta chains from one sample sequenced in a study of early T cells in non-severe SARS-CoV-2 infection. TCRdb re-derived calls from the 5' RACE reads in MiXCR, one entry per CDR3 protein. The sample has around 80,000 distinct CDR3 sequences; roughly an eighth are singletons. The sequenced sample consisted of whole blood. The receptors come from an adult who was a healthcare worker with PCR-confirmed SARS-CoV-2 infection or an uninfected control (not recorded which).

At least ten counts were recorded for this clonotype. The V gene is TRBV7-9, the J gene TRBJ2-3; 8 bases are shared with TRBD1. J was trimmed by 2 bases and V by 6 bases; bases with no gene match: 7. The CDR3 length is 15 residues. In germline, CDR1 is SEHNR, CDR2 FQNEAQ (reference sequence). The DNA of the CDR3 is TGTGCCAGCAGGCGTACAGGGGGGAACACAGATACGCAGTATTTT. This translates into CASRRTGGNTDTQYF.

This clonotype has at least ten counts. The chain has TRBV10-3 and TRBJ2-1; 9 nucleotides match TRBD1. CDR3 length: 14 amino acids. Trimming removed 4 bases from V and 6 bases from J; junction bases left unmatched: 4. Germline-derived CDR1 and CDR2 are ENHRY and SYGVKD. CDR3 coding DNA: TGTGCCATCAGTGTGGGGACAGGGCTCAATGAGCAGTTCTTC. This sequence encodes CAISVGTGLNEQFF.

This clonotype was detected a few times. This rearrangement joins TRBV5-1 to TRBJ2-6; D unclear. Germline CDR1 is SGHRS and CDR2 is YFSETQ. The CDR3 covers 12 residues. The V gene lost 9 bases and the J gene lost 4 bases, with 8 bases spanning the gap. CDR3: CATSEGANVLTF. In DNA, the CDR3 is TGCGCCACATCGGAGGGGGCCAACGTCCTGACTTTC.

The chain is built from TRBV6-2 or TRBV6-3 and TRBJ1-1, with TRBD1 identical over 9 bases. After removal of 4 bases from V and 1 base from J, the junction contained 1 base not matched to a gene. This CDR3 has 14 amino acids. In germline, CDR1 is MNHEY, CDR2 SVGEGT. The DNA of the CDR3 is TGTGCCAGCAGTTCGGACAGGGGGAACACTGAAGCTTTCTTT. It yields the protein CASSSDRGNTEAFF.

At least ten counts were recorded for this clonotype. V and J are TRBV12-3 or TRBV12-4 and TRBJ1-1, with D uncertain. V shed 6 bases and J shed 6 bases, with 11 bases lying between them. The CDR3 runs to 12 residues. The CDR3 region has the DNA TGTGCCAGCAGCCGAGATTTTGCTGAAGCTTTCTTT. Protein sequence: CASSRDFAEAFF.

The chain is built from TRBV20-1 and TRBJ1-5; 8 nucleotides align to TRBD1. The CDR3 contains 12 residues. V lost 5 bases to trimming and J lost 6 bases; unmatched junction nucleotides: 3. From germline, CDR1 is DFQATT and CDR2 SNEGSKA (reference sequence). For the CDR3, the DNA is TGCAGTGCTTGGGACAGGCTTCAGCCCCAGCATTTT. It is translated as CSAWDRLQPQHF.

The table lists this clonotype with a few counts. The chain links TRBV11-2 to TRBJ2-4; D not certain. The germline CDR1 and CDR2 sequences are SGHAT and FQNNGV. The CDR3 is made up of 17 amino acids. The V gene lost 0 bases and the J gene lost 0 bases, with 12 bases spanning the gap. Here the CDR3 DNA reads TGTGCCAGCAGCTTAGACGGGCAACTCCTAGCCAAAAACATTCAGTACTTC. This gives the protein CASSLDGQLLAKNIQYF.

This clonotype occurred many times. J is TRBJ1-2 and V is TRBV20-1; no clear D gene. Germline V gene sequence: CDR1 DFQATT, CDR2 SNEGSKA (reference sequence). Trimming pared 5 bases from V and 7 bases from J, leaving 8 bases between. This CDR3 comprises 10 residues. The CDR3 nucleotides read TGCAGTGCTTCCCTCGGTGGCTACACCTTC. It codes for CSASLGGYTF.

The gene calls are TRBV24-1 and TRBJ2-1; TRBD2 agrees at 11 bases. The junction had 7 bases not matched to a gene; V was cut back by 4 bases and J by 9 bases. The CDR3 has 15 residues. CDR1 is KGHDR, CDR2 SFDVKD, per germline. CDR3 DNA sequence: TGTGCCACCAGTGACCCCTCGACTAGCGGGGTTGAGCAGTTCTTC. Its translation is CATSDPSTSGVEQFF.

This clonotype was detected many times. This chain uses TRBV4-1 with TRBJ1-1, with 8 positions matching TRBD1. CDR3 length: 14 residues. V dropped 4 bases and J dropped 1; count of bases not matched to a gene: 2. From germline, CDR1 is MGHRA and CDR2 YSYEKL. CDR3 in amino acids: CASSRGQANTEAFF. CDR3 sequence (DNA): TGCGCCAGCAGCCGGGGACAGGCGAACACTGAAGCTTTCTTT.

This clonotype was seen a few times. This chain links TRBV7-3 with TRBJ2-2; D is perhaps TRBD2 (5 bases). This CDR3 contains 13 residues. V lost 9 bases to trimming and J lost 5 bases, with 13 bases between them. Germline CDR1 SGHTA, CDR2 FQGTGA. CDR3 nucleotides: TGTGCCAGTGCATCGAGGGATACCGGGGAGCTGTTTTTT. This codes for CASASRDTGELFF. The full variable domain, its missing parts supplied by reference TRBV7-3 and TRBJ2-2, is GAGVSQTPSNKVTEKGKYVELRCDPISGHTALYWYRQSLGQGPEFLIYFQGTGAADDSGLPNDRFFAVRPEGSVSTLKIQRTERGDSAVYLCASASRDTGELFFGEGSRLTVL.

The V call is TRBV3-1, the J call TRBJ2-1, with D tentatively TRBD1 or TRBD2 (6 bases each). Germline CDR1 LGHDT, CDR2 YNNKEL (reference sequence). The CDR3 sequence is 15 residues long. V lost 2 bases to trimming and J lost 5 bases, with 13 bases between them. CDR3 sequence reads: CASSQLRGAHNEQFF. The CDR3 DNA follows: TGTGCCAGCAGCCAACTTAGGGGGGCCCACAATGAGCAGTTCTTC.

The chain has TRBV2 and TRBJ2-2; a weak D match, TRBD1 (6 bases). The germline V gene encodes CDR1 SNHLY and CDR2 FYNNEI. The germline V and J ends were trimmed by 2 bases and 0 bases, with 16 bases remaining between them. The CDR3 contains 18 residues. Here the CDR3 reads CASSERVLRTANTGELFF. CDR3 nucleotides: TGTGCCAGCAGTGAAAGGGTCCTTAGGACAGCGAACACCGGGGAGCTGTTTTTT.

This clonotype was observed a handful of times. The chain couples TRBV6-5 to TRBJ2-7; D is unclear. The V and J ends lost 2 bases and 6 bases respectively, with 14 bases between them. The germline V gene encodes CDR1 MNHEY and CDR2 SVGAGI. This CDR3 contains 14 residues. The CDR3 DNA is TGTGCCAGCAGTTACAGGGATGAGTCTAGCGAGCAGTACTTC. It encodes CASSYRDESSEQYF.

The V call is TRBV28, the J call TRBJ2-5; D unclear. Trimming cost V 4 bases and J 1 base, with 10 bases left between them. The CDR3 runs to 14 residues. CDR1 MDHEN and CDR2 SYDVKM come from the germline V gene. CDR3: CASSSRHSQETQYF. For the CDR3, the DNA is TGTGCCAGCAGTTCGAGACACAGCCAAGAGACCCAGTACTTC.

This clonotype was counted many times. This chain links TRBV5-1 with TRBJ1-5; D is uncertain. The V end lost 0 bases, the J end lost 4 bases, and 11 bases lay between the germline ends. Germline lookup yields CDR1 SGHRS and CDR2 YFSETQ. The CDR3 has 15 residues. The DNA of the CDR3 is TGCGCCAGCAGCTTGGCGGCTCACCCAAATCAGCCCCAGCATTTT. Translating gives CASSLAAHPNQPQHF.

A few counts support this clonotype. The CDR3 DNA reads TGTGCCACCAGTGATTGGAACAGGGGGGCCGCCCAGTACTTC. Residues: CATSDWNRGAAQYF. The chain links TRBV24-1 to TRBJ2-5; 8 nucleotides line up with TRBD1. This CDR3 is 14 amino acids long. The trim removed 2 bases at V and 9 bases at J, leaving 7 bases unmatched. Germline CDR1 is KGHDR and CDR2 is SFDVKD.

There are a few counts of this clonotype. The chain uses TRBV5-1 and TRBJ1-6; no definite D call. Germline lookup yields CDR1 SGHRS and CDR2 YFSETQ. The length of the CDR3 is 18 residues. The V and J ends lost 0 bases and 8 bases respectively, with 21 bases between them. CDR3 amino acids: CASSLGPTSSRADSPLHF. The CDR3 DNA sequence: TGCGCCAGCAGCTTGGGACCCACGTCCTCCCGGGCGGATTCACCCCTCCACTTT.